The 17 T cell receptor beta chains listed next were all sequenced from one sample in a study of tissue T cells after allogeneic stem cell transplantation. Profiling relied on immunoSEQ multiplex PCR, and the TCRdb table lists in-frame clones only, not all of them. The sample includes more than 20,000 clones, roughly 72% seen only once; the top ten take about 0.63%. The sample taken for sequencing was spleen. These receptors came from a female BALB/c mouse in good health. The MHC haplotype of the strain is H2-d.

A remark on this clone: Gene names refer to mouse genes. The chain's CDR3 is CGAYSQNTLYF. The sequenced CDR3 bases are TGTGGTGCTTATAGTCAAAACACCTTGTAC. The chain recombines TRBV20 with TRBJ2-4; no reliable D call. The read finishes 1 residue shy of the CDR3 end, and the germline J gene is used to complete it. In germline, CDR1 is GFQATS, CDR2 STVNSAI. The CDR3 length is 11 residues. V shed 5 bases and J shed 0 bases, with 3 bases lying between them.

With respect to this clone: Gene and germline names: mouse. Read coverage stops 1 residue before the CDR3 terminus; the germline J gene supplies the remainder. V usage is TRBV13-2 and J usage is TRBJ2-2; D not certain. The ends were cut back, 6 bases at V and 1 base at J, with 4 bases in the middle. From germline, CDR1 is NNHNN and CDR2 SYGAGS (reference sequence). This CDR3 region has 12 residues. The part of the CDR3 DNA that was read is TGTGCCAGCGTCCAAAACACCGGGCAGCTCTAC. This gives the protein CASVQNTGQLY. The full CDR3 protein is CASVQNTGQLYF.

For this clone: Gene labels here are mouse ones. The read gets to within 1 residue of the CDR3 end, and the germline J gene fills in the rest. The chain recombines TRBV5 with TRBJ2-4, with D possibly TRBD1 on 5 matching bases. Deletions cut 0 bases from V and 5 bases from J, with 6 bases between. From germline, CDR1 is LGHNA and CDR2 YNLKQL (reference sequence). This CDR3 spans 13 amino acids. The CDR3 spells CASSQDDRNTLYF. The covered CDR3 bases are TGTGCCAGCAGCCAAGATGACAGAAACACCTTGTAC.

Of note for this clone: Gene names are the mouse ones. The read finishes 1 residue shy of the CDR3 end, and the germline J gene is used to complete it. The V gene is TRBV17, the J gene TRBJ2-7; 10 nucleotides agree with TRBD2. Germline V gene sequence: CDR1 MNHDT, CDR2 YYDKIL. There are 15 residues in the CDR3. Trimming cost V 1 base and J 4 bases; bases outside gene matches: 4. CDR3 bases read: TGTGCTAGCAGTAGAGTCGGGACTGGGGAATATGAACAGTAC. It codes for CASSRVGTGEYEQY. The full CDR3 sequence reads CASSRVGTGEYEQYF.

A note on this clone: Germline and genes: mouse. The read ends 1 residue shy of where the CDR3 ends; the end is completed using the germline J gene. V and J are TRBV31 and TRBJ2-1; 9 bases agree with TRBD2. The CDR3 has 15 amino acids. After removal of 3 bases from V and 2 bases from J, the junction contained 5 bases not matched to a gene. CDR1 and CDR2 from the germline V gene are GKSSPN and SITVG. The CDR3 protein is CAWRIGLGHYAEQFF. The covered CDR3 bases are TGTGCCTGGAGAATCGGACTGGGGCACTATGCTGAGCAGTTC. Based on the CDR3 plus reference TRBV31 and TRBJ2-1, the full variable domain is AQTIHQWPVAEIKAVGSPLSLGCTIKGKSSPNLYWYWQATGGTLQQLFYSITVGQVESVVQLNLSASRPKDDQFILSTEKLLLSHSGFYLCAWRIGLGHYAEQFFGPGTRLTVL.

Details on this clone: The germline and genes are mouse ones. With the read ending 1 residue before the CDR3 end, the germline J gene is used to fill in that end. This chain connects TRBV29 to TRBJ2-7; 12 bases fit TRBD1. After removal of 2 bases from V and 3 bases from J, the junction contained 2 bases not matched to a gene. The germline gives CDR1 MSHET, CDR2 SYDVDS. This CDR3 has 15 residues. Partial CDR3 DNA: TGTGCTAGCAGTTTACGGGACAGGGGGCTCTATGAACAGTAC. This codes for CASSLRDRGLYEQY. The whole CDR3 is CASSLRDRGLYEQYF.

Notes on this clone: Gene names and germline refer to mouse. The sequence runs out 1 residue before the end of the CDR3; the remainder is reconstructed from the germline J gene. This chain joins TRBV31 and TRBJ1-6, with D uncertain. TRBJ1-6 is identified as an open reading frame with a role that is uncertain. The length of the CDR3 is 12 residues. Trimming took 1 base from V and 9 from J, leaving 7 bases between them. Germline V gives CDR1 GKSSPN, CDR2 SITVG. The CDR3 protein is CAWSPGSSPLYF. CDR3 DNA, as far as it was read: TGTGCCTGGAGTCCTGGGAGTTCGCCCCTCTAC.

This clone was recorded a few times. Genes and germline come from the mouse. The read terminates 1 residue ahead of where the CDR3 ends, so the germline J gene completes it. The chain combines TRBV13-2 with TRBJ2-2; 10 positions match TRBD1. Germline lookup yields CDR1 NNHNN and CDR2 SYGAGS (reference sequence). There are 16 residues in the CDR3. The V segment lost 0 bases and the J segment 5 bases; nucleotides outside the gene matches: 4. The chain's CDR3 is CASGDVRQGATGQLYF. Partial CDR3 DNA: TGTGCCAGCGGTGATGTGAGACAGGGGGCGACCGGGCAGCTCTAC.

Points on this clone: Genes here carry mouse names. The CDR3 loop reads CASSSGGGETLYF. Incomplete CDR3 DNA: TGTGCCAGCAGTTCTGGGGGGGGAGAAACGCTGTAT. The gene calls are TRBV19 and TRBJ2-3; 9 bases are shared with TRBD2. The DNA ends 1 residue before the CDR3 does, and the rest of the CDR3 is filled in from the germline J gene. Germline CDR1 FNHDT, CDR2 SITEND (reference sequence). The CDR3 runs 13 residues. Unmatched junction bases numbered 2, after V lost 4 bases and J lost 5 bases.

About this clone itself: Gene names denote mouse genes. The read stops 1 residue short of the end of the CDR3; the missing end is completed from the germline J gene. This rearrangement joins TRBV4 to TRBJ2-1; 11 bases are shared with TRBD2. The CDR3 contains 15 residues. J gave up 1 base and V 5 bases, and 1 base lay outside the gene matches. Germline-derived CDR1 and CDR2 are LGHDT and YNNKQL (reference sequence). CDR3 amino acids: CASSGDWGNYAEQFF. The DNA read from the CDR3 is TGTGCCAGCAGCGGGGACTGGGGGAACTATGCTGAGCAGTTC.

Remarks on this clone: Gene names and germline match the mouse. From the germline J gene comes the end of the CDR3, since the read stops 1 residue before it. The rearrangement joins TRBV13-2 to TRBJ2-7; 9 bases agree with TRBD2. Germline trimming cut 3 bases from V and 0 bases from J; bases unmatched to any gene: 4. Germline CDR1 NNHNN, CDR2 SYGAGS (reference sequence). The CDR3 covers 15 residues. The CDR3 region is CASGGDWASSYEQYF. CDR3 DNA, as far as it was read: TGTGCCAGCGGTGGGGACTGGGCGAGCTCCTATGAACAGTAC.

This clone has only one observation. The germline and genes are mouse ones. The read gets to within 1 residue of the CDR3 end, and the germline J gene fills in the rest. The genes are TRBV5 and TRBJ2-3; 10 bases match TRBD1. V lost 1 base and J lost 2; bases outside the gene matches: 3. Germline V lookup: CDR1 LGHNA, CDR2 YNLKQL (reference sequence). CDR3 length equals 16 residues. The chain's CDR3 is CASSQGQGALAETLYF. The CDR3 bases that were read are TGTGCCAGCAGCCAAGGACAGGGGGCGCTTGCAGAAACGCTGTAT.

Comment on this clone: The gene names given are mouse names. The CDR3 region is CASSQEGTGERNSYEQYF. The part of the CDR3 DNA that was read is TGTGCCAGCAGCCAAGAGGGGACAGGGGAACGGAACTCCTATGAACAGTAC. The V and J genes are TRBV5 and TRBJ2-7, with 10 nucleotides matching TRBD1. The read comes to an end 1 residue before the CDR3 does, leaving the germline J gene to fill in the end. Germline V gives CDR1 LGHNA, CDR2 YNLKQL (reference sequence). V lost 0 bases and J lost 0; bases outside the gene matches: 8. The CDR3 is 18 residues long.

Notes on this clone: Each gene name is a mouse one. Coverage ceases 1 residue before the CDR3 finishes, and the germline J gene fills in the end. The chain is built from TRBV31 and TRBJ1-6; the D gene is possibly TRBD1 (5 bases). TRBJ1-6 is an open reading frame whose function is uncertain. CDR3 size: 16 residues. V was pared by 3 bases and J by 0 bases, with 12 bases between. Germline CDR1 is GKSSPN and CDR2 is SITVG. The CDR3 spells CAWRGRGDSYNSPLYF. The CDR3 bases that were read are TGTGCCTGGAGAGGTCGGGGCGATTCCTATAATTCGCCCCTCTAC.

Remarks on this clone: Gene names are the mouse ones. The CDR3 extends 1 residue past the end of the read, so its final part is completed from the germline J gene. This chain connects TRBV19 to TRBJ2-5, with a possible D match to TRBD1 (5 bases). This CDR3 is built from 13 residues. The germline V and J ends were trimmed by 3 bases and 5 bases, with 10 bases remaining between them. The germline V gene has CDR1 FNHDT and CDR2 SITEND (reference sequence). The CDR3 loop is CASSKTRGDTQYF. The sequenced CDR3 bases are TGTGCCAGCAGTAAGACAAGGGGAGACACCCAGTAC.

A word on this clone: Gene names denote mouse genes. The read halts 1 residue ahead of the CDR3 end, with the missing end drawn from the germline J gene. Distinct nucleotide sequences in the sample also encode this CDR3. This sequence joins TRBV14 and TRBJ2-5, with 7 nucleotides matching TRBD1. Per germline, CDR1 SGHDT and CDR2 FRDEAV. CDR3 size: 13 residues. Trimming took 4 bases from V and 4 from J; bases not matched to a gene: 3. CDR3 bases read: TGTGCCAGCAGTCAAGGGACAGAAGACACCCAGTAC. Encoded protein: CASSQGTEDTQY. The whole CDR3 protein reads CASSQGTEDTQYF.

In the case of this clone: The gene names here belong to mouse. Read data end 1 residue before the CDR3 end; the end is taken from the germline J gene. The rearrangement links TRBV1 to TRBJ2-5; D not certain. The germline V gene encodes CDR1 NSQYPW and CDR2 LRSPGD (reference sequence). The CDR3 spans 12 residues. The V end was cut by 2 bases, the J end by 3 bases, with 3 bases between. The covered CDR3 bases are TGCACCTGCAGTGCAAGTCAAGACACCCAGTAC. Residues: CTCSASQDTQY. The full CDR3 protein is CTCSASQDTQYF.